A single sample gave rise to the 9 T cell receptor beta chains below, sequenced in a study of T cell responses to AZD1222 COVID-19 vaccine. Repertoires were generated with immunoSEQ multiplex PCR, while TCRdb's copy carries only in-frame clones and drops some. The table records roughly 140,000 clones, 80% to 90% of them present only once. The source was peripheral blood, collected on day 0 of AZD1222 vaccination. These receptors originate from an adult in good health.

The chain carries TRBV13 and TRBJ2-1; 10 positions agree with TRBD2. Germline V gene lookup returns CDR1 PRHDT and CDR2 FYEKMQ (reference sequence). This CDR3 is built from 14 residues. Trimming cost V 6 bases and J 4 bases; bases outside gene matches: 3. The CDR3 here is CASRGTSAYNEQFF. The CDR3 DNA reads TGTGCCAGCAGAGGGACTAGCGCATACAATGAGCAGTTCTTC.

The J gene is TRBJ2-7, the V gene TRBV6-5; possibly TRBD1 or TRBD2 for D (6 bases each). The CDR3 is 15 residues long. Trimming pared 6 bases from V and 0 bases from J, leaving 15 bases between. Germline V gene sequence: CDR1 MNHEY, CDR2 SVGAGI. The CDR3 bases are TGTGCCAGCAGCTTAGGGGGGCTAAGCTCCTACGAGCAGTACTTC. This sequence encodes CASSLGGLSSYEQYF.

The chain carries TRBV7-9 and TRBJ2-7, with 11 bases lining up with TRBD2. V trimming: 3 bases; J trimming: 3 bases; junction bases outside the gene matches: 1. Germline V gene data show CDR1 as SEHNR and CDR2 as FQNEAQ (reference sequence). The CDR3 has 14 residues. The CDR3 loop is CASSFGTSGYEQYF. The DNA for the CDR3 is TGTGCCAGCAGCTTCGGGACTAGCGGCTACGAGCAGTACTTC.

The rearrangement links TRBV9 to TRBJ2-5; possibly TRBD2 for D (7 bases). The germline V and J ends were trimmed by 3 bases and 4 bases, with 13 bases remaining between them. The CDR3 runs 14 residues. CDR1 and CDR2 (germline): SGDLS, YYNGEE. CDR3 DNA: TGTGCCAGCAGCGAGGGAGGGGGGAGAGAGACCCAGTACTTC. Protein sequence: CASSEGGGRETQYF.

The rearrangement uses TRBV5-4 and TRBJ2-1; 8 bases match TRBD2. The CDR3 loop spans 15 amino acids. V dropped 5 bases and J dropped 2; count of bases not matched to a gene: 6. From germline, CDR1 is SGHNT and CDR2 YYREEE (reference sequence). The CDR3 protein is CASRLAGSAYNEQFF. The CDR3, as DNA: TGTGCCAGCAGGCTAGCGGGTTCAGCCTACAATGAGCAGTTCTTC.

The V call is TRBV9, the J call TRBJ2-5; the D gene is possibly TRBD2 (6 bases). There are 13 residues in the CDR3. CDR1 and CDR2 (germline): SGDLS, YYNGEE. V was pared by 4 bases and J by 5 bases, with 12 bases between. CDR3 residues: CASSLLGRETQYF. The DNA of the CDR3 is TGTGCCAGCAGCTTACTAGGGAGGGAGACCCAGTACTTC.

V usage is TRBV6-5 and J usage is TRBJ1-2; 7 bases map to TRBD1. The V and J ends lost 2 bases and 8 bases, in that order; junction bases with no gene match: 8. Germline V gene lookup returns CDR1 MNHEY and CDR2 SVGAGI. This CDR3 contains 14 residues. This CDR3 reads CASSYRLTGYGYTF. The CDR3 DNA reads TGTGCCAGCAGTTACCGCCTGACAGGGTACGGCTACACCTTC.

The chain carries TRBV24-1 and TRBJ2-7, with a possible D match to TRBD2 (5 bases). V dropped 9 bases and J dropped 2 bases, with 13 bases sitting between them. There are 13 residues in the CDR3. Germline V lookup: CDR1 KGHDR, CDR2 SFDVKD. This CDR3 reads CATRADSPYEQYF. As DNA, the CDR3 is TGTGCCACCCGAGCGGACTCCCCCTACGAGCAGTACTTC.

This chain links TRBV6-1 with TRBJ2-6; no clear D. The CDR3 extends over 15 amino acids. CDR1 and CDR2 (germline): MNHNS, SASEGT. The V and J ends lost 6 bases and 4 bases respectively, with 13 bases between them. CDR3 DNA: TGTGCCAGCAGCTTTAATACCGCGGGGGCCAACGTCCTGACTTTC. It yields the protein CASSFNTAGANVLTF.